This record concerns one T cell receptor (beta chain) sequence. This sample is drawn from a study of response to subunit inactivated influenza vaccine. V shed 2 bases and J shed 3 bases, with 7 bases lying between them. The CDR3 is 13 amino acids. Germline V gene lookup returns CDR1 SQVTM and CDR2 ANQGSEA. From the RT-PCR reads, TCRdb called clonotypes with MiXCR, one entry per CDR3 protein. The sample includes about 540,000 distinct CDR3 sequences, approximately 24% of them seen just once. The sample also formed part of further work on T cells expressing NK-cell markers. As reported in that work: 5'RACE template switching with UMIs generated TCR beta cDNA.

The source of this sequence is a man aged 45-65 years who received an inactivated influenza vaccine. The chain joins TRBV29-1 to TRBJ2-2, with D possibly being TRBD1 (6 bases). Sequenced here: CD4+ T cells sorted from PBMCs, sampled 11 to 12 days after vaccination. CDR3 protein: CSVEKGDTGELFF. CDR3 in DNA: TGCAGCGTTGAAAAGGGGGACACCGGGGAGCTGTTTTTT.